These 13 T cell receptor beta chains share one sample of origin, sequenced in a study of CD8 T cells in Susac syndrome. About 0.45 to 1 ug RNA was reverse transcribed with random hexamers. MiXCR was run by TCRdb on the immunoSEQ multiplex PCR reads, yielding one entry per CDR3 protein. The sample has fewer than 200,000 distinct CDR3 sequences; approximately 94% are singletons. Material: CD4+ T cells from PBMCs. These receptor sequences come from a human donor with Susac syndrome.

The gene calls are TRBV4-1 and TRBJ1-2; D gene uncertain. The CDR3 length is 14 residues. With 4 bases removed from V and 0 bases from J, the gap between germline ends came to 9 bases. Germline V gene data show CDR1 as MGHRA and CDR2 as YSYEKL. Here the CDR3 DNA reads TGCGCCAGCAGCCCTGGGCCAACTAACTATGGCTACACCTTC. This encodes CASSPGPTNYGYTF.

The CDR3 spells CSALLDRGSYEQYF. CDR3 nucleotide sequence: TGCAGCGCACTATTGGACAGGGGGTCCTACGAGCAGTACTTC. V is TRBV29-1 and J is TRBJ2-7, with TRBD1 identical over 10 bases. The CDR3 covers 14 residues. With V trimmed by 7 bases and J by 1 base, 7 bases remained unmatched. The germline V gene has CDR1 SQVTM and CDR2 ANQGSEA.

This chain links TRBV20-1 with TRBJ2-2; a weak D match, TRBD1 (5 bases). The V end was cut by 2 bases, the J end by 2 bases, with 9 bases between. The CDR3 spans 14 residues. Germline CDR1 is DFQATT and CDR2 is SNEGSKA (reference sequence). CDR3 protein: CSARLDTNTGELFF. The CDR3 region has the DNA TGCAGTGCTAGATTGGACACCAACACCGGGGAGCTGTTTTTT.

The table lists this clonotype with a count of one. The chain links TRBV10-3 to TRBJ2-5; D unresolved. The CDR3 has 13 amino acids. Trimming stripped 0 bases from V and 3 bases from J, with 5 bases between. The germline CDR1 and CDR2 sequences are ENHRY and SYGVKD. The CDR3 reads CAISESREETQYF. Written as DNA, the CDR3 is TGTGCCATCAGTGAGTCGCGTGAAGAGACCCAGTACTTC.

The CDR3 bases are TGTGCCACTGACAAACAGGGGTTTTTTTCTGATGGCTACACCTTC. Translating it yields CATDKQGFFSDGYTF. The chain has TRBV10-3 and TRBJ1-2; 7 nucleotides align to TRBD1. With V trimmed by 10 bases and J by 6 bases, 17 bases remained unmatched. This CDR3 is 15 amino acids long. The germline V gene encodes CDR1 ENHRY and CDR2 SYGVKD.

The chain has TRBV27 and TRBJ1-2; TRBD1 agrees at 9 bases. The junction had 4 bases not matched to a gene; V was cut back by 4 bases and J by 4 bases. CDR1 MNHEY and CDR2 SMNVEV come from the germline V gene (reference sequence). This CDR3 is 14 amino acids long. CDR3 DNA: TGTGCCAGCAGTTCCCCGGACAGGGGCTATGGCTACACCTTC. Its protein product is CASSSPDRGYGYTF.

V gene TRBV5-4 combines with J gene TRBJ2-7; tentatively, D is TRBD1 (6 bases). This CDR3 contains 12 residues. Trimming removed 1 base at V and 5 bases at J, with 7 bases between. The V gene's germline CDR1 is SGHNT and CDR2 YYREEE (reference sequence). The CDR3 DNA is TGTGCCAGCAGCTTGCAGGGGAACGAGCAGTACTTC. This sequence encodes CASSLQGNEQYF. Together with reference TRBV5-4 and TRBJ2-7, the CDR3 gives the full variable domain: ETGVTQSPTHLIKTRGQQVTLRCSSQSGHNTVSWYQQALGQGPQFIFQYYREEENGRGNFPPRFSGLQFPNYSSELNVNALELDDSALYLCASSLQGNEQYFGPGTRLTVT.

This clonotype was detected once. The J gene is TRBJ2-3, the V gene TRBV18; D is perhaps TRBD1 or TRBD2 (5 bases each). CDR3 length: 16 amino acids. Deletions cut 2 bases from V and 2 bases from J, with 14 bases between. Germline CDR1 reads KGHSH; CDR2 reads LQKENI. The CDR3 here is CASSPSNNGATDTQYF. For the CDR3, the DNA is TGTGCCAGCTCACCATCGAATAACGGGGCCACAGATACGCAGTATTTT.

The chain combines TRBV20-1 with TRBJ2-1; 8 nucleotides agree with TRBD2. Germline V lookup: CDR1 DFQATT, CDR2 SNEGSKA (reference sequence). J lost 1 base, V lost 4 bases, and 6 bases had no gene match. The CDR3 consists of 15 residues. CDR3 DNA sequence: TGCAGTGCTAATCGTGGCGGGGGGTCCTACAATGAGCAGTTCTTC. It encodes CSANRGGGSYNEQFF.

J is TRBJ1-1 and V is TRBV18; D is possibly TRBD1 (5 bases). The germline V gene encodes CDR1 KGHSH and CDR2 LQKENI. The V end was cut by 2 bases, the J end by 3 bases, with 16 bases between. The length of the CDR3 is 16 residues. Here the CDR3 reads CASSPFAGSGYTEAFF. In DNA, the CDR3 is TGTGCCAGCTCACCATTCGCAGGGAGCGGGTACACTGAAGCTTTCTTT.

The rearrangement uses TRBV19 and TRBJ1-5; a possible D gene is TRBD1 (5 bases). Germline V gene sequence: CDR1 LNHDA, CDR2 SQIVND (reference sequence). V lost 5 bases and J lost 4, with 12 bases in between. The CDR3 spans 14 residues. The CDR3 nucleotides are TGTGCCAGTAGTTGGGGGGGGATTAATCAGCCCCAGCATTTT. Its translation: CASSWGGINQPQHF.

This clonotype turned up a few times. This chain connects TRBV12-3 or TRBV12-4 to TRBJ1-1, with D unclear. The CDR3 totals 11 residues. V gave up 4 bases and J gave up 1 base, with 1 base separating them. In nucleotides, the CDR3 is TGTGCCAGCAGTTGGAACACTGAAGCTTTCTTT. It is translated as CASSWNTEAFF.

V usage is TRBV10-2 and J usage is TRBJ1-1; possibly TRBD1 for D (5 bases). This CDR3 has 12 residues. V gave up 8 bases and J gave up 0 bases, with 7 bases separating them. Germline loops: CDR1 WSHSY, CDR2 SAAADI. The DNA of the CDR3 is TGCGCCAGCGCAGGGTTGAACACTGAAGCTTTCTTT. Its translation is CASAGLNTEAFF.